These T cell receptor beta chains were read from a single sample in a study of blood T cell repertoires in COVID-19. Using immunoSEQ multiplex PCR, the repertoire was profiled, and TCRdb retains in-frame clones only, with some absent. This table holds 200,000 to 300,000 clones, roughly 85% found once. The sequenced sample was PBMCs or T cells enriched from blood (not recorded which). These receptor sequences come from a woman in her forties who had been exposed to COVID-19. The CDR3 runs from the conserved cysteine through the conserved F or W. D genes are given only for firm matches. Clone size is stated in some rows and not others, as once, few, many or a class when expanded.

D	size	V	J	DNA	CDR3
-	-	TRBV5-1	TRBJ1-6	TGCGCCAGCAGCCAACGGAGTCCACTATATAATTCACCCCTCCACTTT	CASSQRSPLYNSPLHF
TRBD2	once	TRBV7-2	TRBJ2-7	TGTGCCAGCAGCTTAGTAATGGGGACTAGCGGGGGTTACGAGCAGTACTTC	CASSLVMGTSGGYEQYF
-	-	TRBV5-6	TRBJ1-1	TGTGCCAGCAGCTTGATTGGGGGGGCAGAAGCTTTCTTT	CASSLIGGAEAFF
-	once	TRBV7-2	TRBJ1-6	TGTGCCAGCAGCTTAGTCGCCCAGGGCAATAATTCACCCCTCCACTTT	CASSLVAQGNNSPLHF
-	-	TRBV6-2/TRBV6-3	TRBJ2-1	TGTGCCAGCAGTTACCCGAGCAATGAGCAGTTCTTC	CASSYPSNEQFF
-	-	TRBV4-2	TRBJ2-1	TGTGCCAGCAGCCAAACCCTCGTGGGACTGGTCTACAATGAGCAGTTCTTC	CASSQTLVGLVYNEQFF
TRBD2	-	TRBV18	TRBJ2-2	TGTGCCAGCTCGTCCGTGATTCTAGCGGGCACCGGGGAGCTGTTTTTT	CASSSVILAGTGELFF
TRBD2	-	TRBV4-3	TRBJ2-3	TGCGCCAGCAGCCAAGAATTGGGCAGGGCGGGGGACTGGAATACGCAGTATTTT	CASSQELGRAGDWNTQYF
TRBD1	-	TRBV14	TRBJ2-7	TGTGCCAGCAGCCAATTACAGGGGGGCAGCTACGAGCAGTACTTC	CASSQLQGGSYEQYF
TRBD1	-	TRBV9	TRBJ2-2	TGTGCCAGCAGCGTATTAGGGACAGGGTCGGAAACCGGGGAGCTGTTTTTT	CASSVLGTGSETGELFF
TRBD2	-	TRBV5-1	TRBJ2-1	TGCGCCAGCAGCTTCACTAGCGGATCCTACAATGAGCAGTTCTTC	CASSFTSGSYNEQFF
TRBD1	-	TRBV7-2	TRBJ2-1	TGTGCCAGCACTCTGGACAGGGGCAACAATGAGCAGTTCTTC	CASTLDRGNNEQFF
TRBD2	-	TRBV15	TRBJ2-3	TGTGCCAATAGCGGGGGATACACAGATACGCAGTATTTT	CANSGGYTDTQYF
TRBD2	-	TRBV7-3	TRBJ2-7	TGTGCCAGCAGCTTATACGGGGGGGCTGACGAGCAGTACTTC	CASSLYGGADEQYF
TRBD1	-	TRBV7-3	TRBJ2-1	TGTGCCAGCAGCTTAATAGGGACAGGGTTTGGGTCCTACAATGAGCAGTTCTTC	CASSLIGTGFGSYNEQFF
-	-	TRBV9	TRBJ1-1	TGTGCCAGCAGCCGTCCCGGGGTTGGCGCTGAAGCTTTCTTT	CASSRPGVGAEAFF
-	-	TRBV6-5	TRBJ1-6	TGTGCCAGCAAACAGGACTCCTATAATTCACCCCTCCACTTT	CASKQDSYNSPLHF
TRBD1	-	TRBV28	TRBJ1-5	TGTGCCAGCATGGGACAGGGCCTTTATCAGCCCCAGCATTTT	CASMGQGLYQPQHF
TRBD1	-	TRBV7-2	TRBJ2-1	TGTGCCAGCAGCCCTGCACAGGGGCGAGAGTTCTTC	CASSPAQGREFF
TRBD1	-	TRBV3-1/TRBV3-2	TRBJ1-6	TGTGCCAGCAGCCGGGACAGGGCAGGAAATTCACCCCTCCACTTT	CASSRDRAGNSPLHF
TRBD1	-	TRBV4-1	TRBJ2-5	TGCGCCAGCAGCCAACTCCACAGGGGCTCCCAAGAGACCCAGTACTTC	CASSQLHRGSQETQYF
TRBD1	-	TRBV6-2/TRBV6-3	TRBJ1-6	TGTGCCAGCAGTGGGGACAGGGGGAACAGGAATCATTCACCCCTCCACTTT	CASSGDRGNRNHSPLHF
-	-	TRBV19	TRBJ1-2	TGTGCCAGTAGTGACCAGGGTACCCTCTATGGCTACACCTTC	CASSDQGTLYGYTF
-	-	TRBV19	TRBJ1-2	TGTGCCAGTAGTATAGATCGGGGAAACTATGGCTACACCTTC	CASSIDRGNYGYTF
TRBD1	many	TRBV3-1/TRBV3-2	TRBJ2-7	TGTGCCAGCAGCCAAGATTACGGACAGGGAGGGCAGTACTTC	CASSQDYGQGGQYF
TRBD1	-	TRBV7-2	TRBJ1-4	TGTGCCAGCACCTCAGGACAGGGGGCGGAACGACTGTTTTTT	CASTSGQGAERLFF
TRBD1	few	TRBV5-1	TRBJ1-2	TGCGCCAGCAGGTATAGTCGGACAGGGATCGACTATGGCTACACCTTC	CASRYSRTGIDYGYTF
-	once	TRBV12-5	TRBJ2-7	TGTGCTAGTGGTTTGCTCCTCTCCCGCGGGAACAACGAGCAGTACTTC	CASGLLLSRGNNEQYF
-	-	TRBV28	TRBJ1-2	TGTGCCAGCAGTCCACCGGACAGAAAAGCTAACTATGGCTACACCTTC	CASSPPDRKANYGYTF
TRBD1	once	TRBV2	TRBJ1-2	TGTGCCAGCAGTGCTGAGGGACAGGGCAGGGGCTACACCTTC	CASSAEGQGRGYTF
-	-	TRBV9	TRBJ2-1	TGTGCCAGCACACTATACCCGTCCGGGTGGGATGAGCAGTTCTTC	CASTLYPSGWDEQFF
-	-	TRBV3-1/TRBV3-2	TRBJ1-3	TGTGCCAGCAGCCAAGGACAGCCTGGAAACACCATATATTTT	CASSQGQPGNTIYF
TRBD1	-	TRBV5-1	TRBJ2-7	TGCGCCAGCAGCTTGGAAGGGACAGCTTCCTACGAGCAGTACTTC	CASSLEGTASYEQYF
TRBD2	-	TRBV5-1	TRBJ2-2	TGCGCCAGCAGCCCCTCAAGGGCGGGGGGCCTCTACACCGGGGAGCTGTTTTTT	CASSPSRAGGLYTGELFF
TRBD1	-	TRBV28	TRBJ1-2	TGTGCCAGCAGCTTACAGGGGAGTATCGCCCTTAACTATGGCTACACCTTC	CASSLQGSIALNYGYTF
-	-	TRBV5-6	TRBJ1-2	TGTGCCAGCAGCCTCAGACTAGCCCTAGCTAACTATGGCTACACCTTC	CASSLRLALANYGYTF
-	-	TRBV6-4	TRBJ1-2	TGTGCCAGCAGTCCCACAACCGGCGCTAGCAACTATGGGGGCTACACCTTC	CASSPTTGASNYGGYTF
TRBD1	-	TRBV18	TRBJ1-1	TGTGCCAGCAAGACAGGGGAGAACACTGAAGCTTTCTTT	CASKTGENTEAFF
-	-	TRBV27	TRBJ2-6	TGTGCCAGCAGTTCCTATGGGCGATCTGGGGCCAACGTCCTGACTTTC	CASSSYGRSGANVLTF
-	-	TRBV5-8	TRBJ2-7	TGTGCCAGCAGCTTGGGGCCCCCCGGGAAAGGCTACGAGCAGTACTTC	CASSLGPPGKGYEQYF
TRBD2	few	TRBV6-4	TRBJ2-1	TGTGCCAGCAGTGACTCCACCCGGCGGGGGAGGAATGAGCAGTTCTTC	CASSDSTRRGRNEQFF
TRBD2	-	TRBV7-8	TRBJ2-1	TGTGCCAGCAGCCCGGGGGGGGCGAGTAATGAGCAGTTCTTC	CASSPGGASNEQFF
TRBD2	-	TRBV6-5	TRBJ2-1	TGTGCCAGCGGGGTAGCGGGGGGGATAGGGCAGTTCTTC	CASGVAGGIGQFF
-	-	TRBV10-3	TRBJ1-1	TGTGCCATCAGTGTAAGCGCCGGAGGCACTGAAGCTTTCTTT	CAISVSAGGTEAFF